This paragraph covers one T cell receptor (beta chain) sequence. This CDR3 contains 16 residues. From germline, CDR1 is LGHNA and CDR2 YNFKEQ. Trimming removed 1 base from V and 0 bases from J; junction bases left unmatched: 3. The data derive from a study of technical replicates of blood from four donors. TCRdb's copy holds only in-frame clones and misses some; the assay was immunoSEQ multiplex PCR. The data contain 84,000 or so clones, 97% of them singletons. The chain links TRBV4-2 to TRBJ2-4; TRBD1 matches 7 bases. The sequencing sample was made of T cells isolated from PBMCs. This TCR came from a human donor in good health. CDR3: CASSQGQGLAKNIQYF. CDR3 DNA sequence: TGTGCCAGCAGCCAAGGACAGGGTCTAGCCAAAAACATTCAGTACTTC.